The 13 T cell receptor beta chains listed next were all sequenced from one sample in a study of CD8+ T cells in alopecia areata. cDNA prepared by RNA extraction and subsequent reverse transcription served as the template for sequencing. Assay: immunoSEQ multiplex PCR; the TCRdb copy retains only in-frame clones and omits some. The sample holds fewer than 150,000 clones, about 61% seen once. Sequencing was performed on CD4+ T cells sorted from blood. The receptor source for this set is a human donor in good health.

The gene calls are TRBV2 and TRBJ1-1; the match to TRBD1 covers 7 bases. The CDR3 is 12 amino acids. In germline, CDR1 is SNHLY, CDR2 FYNNEI. Losses at the gene ends were 6 bases for V and 7 bases for J; bases not matched to a gene: 5. This CDR3 reads CASSRDSVEAFF. The CDR3 bases are TGTGCCAGCAGCCGGGACAGCGTTGAAGCTTTCTTT.

The chain couples TRBV30 to TRBJ2-3, with TRBD2 matching over 8 bases. Per germline, CDR1 GTSNPN and CDR2 SVGIG (reference sequence). V was pared by 3 bases and J by 6 bases, with 8 bases of the junction left unmatched. The CDR3 is made up of 14 amino acids. In DNA form, the CDR3 reads TGTGCCTGGAGCCTCGGGGGGGCAGACGATACGCAGTATTTT. Its translation: CAWSLGGADDTQYF.

The rearrangement joins TRBV29-1 to TRBJ2-2; D tentatively reads TRBD1 or TRBD2 (5 bases each). CDR1 SQVTM and CDR2 ANQGSEA come from the germline V gene. V was clipped by 5 bases and J by 0 bases, with 10 bases between them. The CDR3 extends over 14 amino acids. The CDR3 loop is CSVLGTSNTGELFF. The CDR3 DNA reads as TGCAGCGTTCTCGGGACGTCGAACACCGGGGAGCTGTTTTTT.

The chain carries TRBV29-1 and TRBJ1-1; the D gene is possibly TRBD1 (5 bases). The CDR3 length is 15 residues. Trimming shortened V by 4 bases and J by 0 bases, and 15 bases separated the two germline ends. In germline, CDR1 is SQVTM, CDR2 ANQGSEA. DNA for the CDR3: TGCAGCGTTGGAACCAGACTGGGGGTGAACACTGAAGCTTTCTTT. It yields the protein CSVGTRLGVNTEAFF.

The chain combines TRBV5-1 with TRBJ2-7; D unresolved. The germline CDR1 and CDR2 sequences are SGHRS and YFSETQ. This CDR3 has 13 amino acids. The V and J ends lost 5 bases and 0 bases respectively, with 9 bases between them. The CDR3 spells CASRQALSYEQYF. CDR3 nucleotide sequence: TGCGCCAGCAGGCAGGCGCTCTCCTACGAGCAGTACTTC.

In its sample, this clone was seen once. J is TRBJ2-7 and V is TRBV9, with a tentative D call TRBD1 (6 bases). Germline V CDR1 and CDR2: SGDLS, YYNGEE. V was trimmed by 5 bases and J by 11 bases, leaving 23 bases between them. The CDR3 length is 14 residues. CDR3: CASRVGRDTKEEYF. In nucleotides, the CDR3 is TGTGCCAGCAGGGTTGGACGGGACACAAAGGAGGAGTACTTC.

This clone was counted once. The rearrangement links TRBV4-1 to TRBJ1-1, with 7 bases fitting TRBD1. CDR1 is MGHRA and CDR2 is YSYEKL in the germline V gene. This CDR3 has 14 residues. V dropped 5 bases and J dropped 1; count of bases not matched to a gene: 4. DNA of the CDR3: TGCGCCAGCAGCTTACGGACAGGGAACACTGAAGCTTTCTTT. Translated, it gives CASSLRTGNTEAFF.

This sequence joins TRBV29-1 and TRBJ2-7; D uncertain. In germline, CDR1 is SQVTM, CDR2 ANQGSEA. CDR3 length: 13 residues. V was shortened by 4 bases and J by 4 bases, with 14 bases between the two germline ends. For the CDR3, the DNA is TGCAGCGTTGCCGTGGGGTTGCGGTACGAGCAGTACTTC. Encoded protein: CSVAVGLRYEQYF.

The chain employs TRBV5-6 and TRBJ2-7; D perhaps matches TRBD1 (5 bases). Germline CDR1 SGHDT, CDR2 YYEEEE. V was clipped by 0 bases and J by 3 bases, with 7 bases between them. CDR3 size: 13 residues. The CDR3 nucleotides are TGTGCCAGCAGCTTGGGACAGAACTACGAGCAGTACTTC. Its translation: CASSLGQNYEQYF.

This clone was observed a handful of times. The rearrangement uses TRBV29-1 and TRBJ2-7; D gene ambiguous. In germline, CDR1 is SQVTM, CDR2 ANQGSEA. V gave up 1 base and J gave up 3 bases, with 13 bases separating them. The CDR3 is 14 residues long. In DNA, the CDR3 is TGCAGCGTTGAAGTTAGCCCCTGGGGCTACGAGCAGTACTTC. Encoded protein: CSVEVSPWGYEQYF.

This clone was observed at least ten times. This chain connects TRBV19 to TRBJ2-4; TRBD2 matches 9 bases. Germline V gene sequence: CDR1 LNHDA, CDR2 SQIVND (reference sequence). J gave up 4 bases and V 0 bases, and 7 bases lay outside the gene matches. CDR3 length: 17 amino acids. This chain's CDR3 is CASSIDNSGGAKNIQYF. CDR3 nucleotide sequence: TGTGCCAGTAGTATAGATAATAGCGGGGGAGCTAAAAACATTCAGTACTTC.

This clone was detected only a few times. The rearrangement joins TRBV30 to TRBJ1-3, with D unclear. The germline V gene has CDR1 GTSNPN and CDR2 SVGIG (reference sequence). V was cut by 3 bases and J by 0 bases, with 6 bases left in between. The CDR3 covers 13 residues. The CDR3 DNA is TGTGCCTGGAGATTGCGCTCTGGAAACACCATATATTTT. Translation gives CAWRLRSGNTIYF.

The J gene is TRBJ1-6, the V gene TRBV10-2; the D is unclear. The CDR3 spans 14 residues. V gave up 6 bases and J gave up 7 bases, with 13 bases separating them. The germline V gene encodes CDR1 WSHSY and CDR2 SAAADI. The CDR3 spells CASRPIQRNSPLHF. The CDR3 DNA follows: TGCGCCAGCAGGCCCATCCAACGGAATTCACCCCTCCACTTT.